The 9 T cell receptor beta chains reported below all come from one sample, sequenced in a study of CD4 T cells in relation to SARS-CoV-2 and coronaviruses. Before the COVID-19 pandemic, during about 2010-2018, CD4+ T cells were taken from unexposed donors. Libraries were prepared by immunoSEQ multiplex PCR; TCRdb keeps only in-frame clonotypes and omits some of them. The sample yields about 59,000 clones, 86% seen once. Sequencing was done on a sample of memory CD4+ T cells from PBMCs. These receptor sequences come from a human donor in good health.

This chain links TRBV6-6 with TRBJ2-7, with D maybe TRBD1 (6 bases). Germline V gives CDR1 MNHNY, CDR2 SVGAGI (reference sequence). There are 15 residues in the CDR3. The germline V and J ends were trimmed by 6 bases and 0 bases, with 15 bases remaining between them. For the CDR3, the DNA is TGTGCCAGCAGACTACAGGGATACAGCTCCTACGAGCAGTACTTC. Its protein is CASRLQGYSSYEQYF.

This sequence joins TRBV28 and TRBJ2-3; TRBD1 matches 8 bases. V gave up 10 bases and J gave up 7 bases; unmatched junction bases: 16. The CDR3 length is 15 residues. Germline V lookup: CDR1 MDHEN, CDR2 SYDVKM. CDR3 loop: CAIQPGTGSRNTQYF. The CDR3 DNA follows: TGTGCCATTCAACCGGGGACAGGTAGTCGGAATACGCAGTATTTT.

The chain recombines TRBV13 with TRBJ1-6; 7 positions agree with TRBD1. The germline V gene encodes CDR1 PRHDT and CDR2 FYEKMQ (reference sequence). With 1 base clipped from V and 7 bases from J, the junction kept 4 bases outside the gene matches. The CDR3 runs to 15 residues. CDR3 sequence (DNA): TGTGCCAGCAGCTTAGCTGGGACAGTCAATTCACCCCTCCACTTT. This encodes CASSLAGTVNSPLHF.

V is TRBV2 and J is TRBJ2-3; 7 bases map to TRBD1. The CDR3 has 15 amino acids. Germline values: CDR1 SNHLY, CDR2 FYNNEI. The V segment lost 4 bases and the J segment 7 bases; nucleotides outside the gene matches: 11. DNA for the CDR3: TGTGCCAGCAGTGTAGGTCGACAGGGTCTTAATACGCAGTATTTT. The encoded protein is CASSVGRQGLNTQYF.

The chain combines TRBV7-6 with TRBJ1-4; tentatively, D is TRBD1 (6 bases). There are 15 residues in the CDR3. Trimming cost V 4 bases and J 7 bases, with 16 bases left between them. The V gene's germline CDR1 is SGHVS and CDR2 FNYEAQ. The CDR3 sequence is CASSSNRDDGEKLFF. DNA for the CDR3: TGTGCCAGCAGCTCGAACAGGGATGACGGTGAAAAACTGTTTTTT.

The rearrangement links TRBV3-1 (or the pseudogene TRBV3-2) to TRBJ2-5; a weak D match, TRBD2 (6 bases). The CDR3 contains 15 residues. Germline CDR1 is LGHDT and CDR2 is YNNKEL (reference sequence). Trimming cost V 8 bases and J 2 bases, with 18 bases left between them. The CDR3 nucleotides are TGTGCCAGCGGACTACTAAAACTCGGGCAAGAGACCCAGTACTTC. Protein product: CASGLLKLGQETQYF.

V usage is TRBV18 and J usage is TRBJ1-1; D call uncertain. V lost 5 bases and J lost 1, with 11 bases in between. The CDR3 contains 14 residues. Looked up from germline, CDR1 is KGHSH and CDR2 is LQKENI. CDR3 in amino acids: CASSAASENTEAFF. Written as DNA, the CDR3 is TGTGCCAGCTCAGCCGCGTCGGAGAACACTGAAGCTTTCTTT.

CDR3 in amino acids: CASSTGLAGGEQYF. DNA for the CDR3: TGTGCCAGCAGTACCGGACTAGCGGGAGGCGAGCAGTACTTC. The rearrangement joins TRBV27 to TRBJ2-7; 14 nucleotides match TRBD2. The CDR3 loop spans 14 amino acids. Germline V gene lookup returns CDR1 MNHEY and CDR2 SMNVEV (reference sequence). With V trimmed by 5 bases and J by 6 bases, 3 bases remained unmatched.

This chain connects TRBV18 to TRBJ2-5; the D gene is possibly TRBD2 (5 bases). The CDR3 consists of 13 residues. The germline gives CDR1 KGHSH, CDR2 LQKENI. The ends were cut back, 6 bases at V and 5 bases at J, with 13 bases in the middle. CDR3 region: CASSTLVLETQYF. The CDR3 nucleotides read TGTGCCAGCTCGACACTAGTTTTGGAGACCCAGTACTTC.